Listed below are T cell receptor beta chains from one sample, sequenced in a study of CD8 T cells in ankylosing spondylitis. TCRdb re-called the 5' RACE reads with MiXCR, one entry per CDR3 protein. The sample carries some 200,000 distinct CDR3 sequences, 20% to 30% recorded once. The sample taken for sequencing was blood, either unsorted or a sorted T cell fraction (not recorded which). Source of these receptors: a male donor with ankylosing spondylitis or in good health (not recorded which). Each CDR3 is given with its conserved first and last residue. The order of the fields is J gene, D gene, V gene, CDR3 length, clone size, CDR3 protein, CDR3 DNA. A D gene is named only where the DNA matches it firmly. Clone size appears in some rows only: once, few, many, or a class for an expanded clone.

TRBJ2-7,TRBD2,TRBV4-3,15,few,CASSPSVAGTYEQYF,TGCGCCAGCAGCCCCTCGGTAGCGGGGACCTACGAGCAGTACTTC
TRBJ2-5,TRBD2,TRBV29-1,11,many,CSGWGGETQYF,TGCAGCGGCTGGGGAGGGGAGACCCAGTACTTC
TRBJ1-5,TRBD1,TRBV25-1,12,few,CASAGGDQPQHF,TGTGCCAGCGCAGGGGGGGATCAGCCCCAGCATTTT
TRBJ2-7,TRBD2,TRBV4-2,15,few,CASSQTTSGTYEQYF,TGTGCCAGCAGCCAAACCACTAGCGGAACCTACGAGCAGTACTTC
TRBJ1-3,.,TRBV7-2,16,many,CASSAWLTASGNTIYF,TGTGCCAGCAGCGCTTGGCTGACAGCGTCTGGAAACACCATATATTTT
TRBJ2-1,.,TRBV7-6,13,many,CASSLVMGDEQFF,TGTGCCAGCAGCTTAGTAATGGGGGACGAGCAGTTCTTC
TRBJ1-3,.,TRBV6-5,15,few,CASSLTDYSGNTIYF,TGTGCCAGCAGCTTAACTGACTACTCTGGAAACACCATATATTTT
TRBJ2-3,.,TRBV5-5,11,few,CASSGSDTQYF,TGTGCCAGCAGCGGATCAGATACGCAGTATTTT
TRBJ1-5,TRBD1,TRBV25-1,13,many,CASNTGVGQPQHF,TGTGCCAGCAACACAGGGGTCGGTCAGCCCCAGCATTTT
TRBJ2-3,.,TRBV13,13,many,CASSPRPLTGWYF,TGTGCCAGCAGCCCCAGGCCTCTAACCGGGTGGTATTTT
TRBJ2-6,.,TRBV3-1,19,few,CASSLVAPNAISGANVLTF,TGTGCCAGCAGCCTGGTGGCCCCCAATGCTATCTCTGGGGCCAACGTCCTGACTTTC
TRBJ2-5,TRBD2,TRBV20-1,17,many,CSASGLAGGRVQETQYF,TGCAGTGCCTCCGGACTAGCGGGAGGGAGGGTCCAAGAGACCCAGTACTTC
TRBJ2-5,TRBD2,TRBV5-5,16,many,CASSPGPGLKQETQYF,TGTGCCAGCAGCCCCGGCCCGGGACTAAAACAAGAGACCCAGTACTTC
TRBJ2-1,.,TRBV6-6,12,.,CASSYARDEQFF,TGTGCCAGCAGTTACGCCCGGGATGAGCAGTTCTTC
TRBJ1-2,TRBD1,TRBV12-3/TRBV12-4,13,many,CASSQQGIYGYTF,TGTGCCAGCAGTCAACAGGGGATCTATGGCTACACCTTC
TRBJ2-3,TRBD2,TRBV4-2,16,.,CASSQVSSGYLDTQYF,TGTGCCAGCAGCCAAGTGTCTAGCGGGTATCTAGATACGCAGTATTTT
TRBJ2-3,.,TRBV5-1,15,many,CASSQDRASTDTQYF,TGCGCCAGCAGCCAGGACAGAGCTAGCACAGATACGCAGTATTTT
TRBJ1-1,.,TRBV7-9,16,few,CASSPGFKGQNTEAFF,TGTGCCAGCAGCCCAGGATTCAAGGGCCAGAACACTGAAGCTTTCTTT
TRBJ2-7,TRBD2,TRBV20-1,13,.,CSARDRLAGEQYF,TGCAGTGCTAGAGATCGACTAGCGGGCGAGCAGTACTTC
TRBJ1-1,.,TRBV5-1,12,.,CASSEVNTEAFF,TGCGCCAGCTCCGAGGTGAACACTGAAGCTTTCTTT
TRBJ1-5,.,TRBV20-1,17,.,CSARVPGSPGFNQPQHF,TGCAGTGCTAGAGTCCCCGGGTCTCCCGGTTTCAATCAGCCCCAGCATTTT
TRBJ1-3,.,TRBV27,15,.,CASKKDGNSGNTIYF,TGTGCCAGCAAAAAGGACGGAAACTCTGGAAACACCATATATTTT
TRBJ1-1,.,TRBV3-1,13,once,CASSSRPSGTAFF,TGTGCCAGCAGCTCCCGGCCTTCAGGAACCGCTTTCTTT
TRBJ2-1,.,TRBV5-1,14,many,CASTPLGLQNEQFF,TGCGCCAGCACCCCCTTGGGACTGCAAAATGAGCAGTTCTTC
TRBJ2-1,.,TRBV20-1,11,many,CSVRGGNEQFF,TGCAGTGTACGGGGCGGGAATGAGCAGTTCTTC
TRBJ2-1,.,TRBV4-3,15,many,CASSRDSGSYNEQFF,TGCGCCAGCAGCCGCGACTCCGGCTCCTACAATGAGCAGTTCTTC
TRBJ2-1,TRBD2,TRBV5-1,15,few,CASGKTSGNGNEQFF,TGCGCCAGCGGAAAGACTAGCGGGAATGGGAATGAGCAGTTCTTC
TRBJ1-4,.,TRBV28,14,many,CASSLSGDNEKLFF,TGTGCCAGCAGTTTATCAGGGGATAATGAAAAACTGTTTTTT
TRBJ2-1,TRBD2,TRBV11-2,15,.,CASSLGGSGRVEQFF,TGTGCCAGCAGCTTAGGGGGTAGCGGGAGGGTTGAGCAGTTCTTC
TRBJ2-2,.,TRBV20-1,15,.,CSAMQGAGHTGELFF,TGCAGTGCTATGCAGGGCGCTGGGCACACCGGGGAGCTGTTTTTT
TRBJ2-7,TRBD2,TRBV19,16,once,CASRRRAGGSDYEQYF,TGTGCCAGCAGGAGGCGAGCGGGAGGGTCCGACTACGAGCAGTACTTC
TRBJ2-1,.,TRBV20-1,12,many,CSALDYNNEQFF,TGCAGTGCCTTAGACTACAACAATGAGCAGTTCTTC
TRBJ2-1,.,TRBV29-1,14,many,CSVGTATFYNEQFF,TGCAGCGTTGGAACAGCTACCTTCTACAATGAGCAGTTCTTC
TRBJ2-7,.,TRBV6-1,11,many,CASSGREAQYF,TGTGCCAGCAGTGGGAGGGAGGCGCAGTACTTC
TRBJ2-2,.,TRBV10-3,13,few,CATQGRDTGELFF,TGTGCCACCCAGGGACGGGACACCGGGGAGCTGTTTTTT
TRBJ1-1,TRBD1,TRBV7-2,14,.,CASNRGQKNTEAFF,TGTGCCAGCAACCGGGGACAGAAGAACACTGAAGCTTTCTTT
TRBJ2-3,TRBD2,TRBV5-1,14,many,CASRAGGLTDTQYF,TGCGCCAGCAGGGCGGGAGGCCTGACAGATACGCAGTATTTT
TRBJ2-2,.,TRBV20-1,18,once,CSARAETRTVKDTGELFF,TGCAGTGCCAGGGCCGAAACCAGGACAGTCAAGGACACCGGGGAGCTGTTTTTT
TRBJ1-6,TRBD1,TRBV7-2,17,many,CASSLTPMTGTNSPLHF,TGTGCCAGCAGCTTAACCCCGATGACAGGGACCAATTCACCCCTCCACTTT
TRBJ2-1,TRBD2,TRBV12-3/TRBV12-4,15,.,CASSFALAGVVEQFF,TGTGCCAGCAGTTTCGCGCTAGCGGGAGTGGTTGAGCAGTTCTTC
TRBJ1-1,.,TRBV29-1,11,many,CSDYRRQQAFF,TGCAGTGACTATCGGCGGCAGCAAGCTTTCTTT
TRBJ2-6,.,TRBV7-2,17,few,CASSLVVGLGGANVLTF,TGTGCCAGCAGCTTAGTGGTAGGGCTGGGAGGGGCCAACGTCCTGACTTTC
TRBJ1-5,.,TRBV20-1,13,.,CSAFRDSNQPQHF,TGCAGTGCTTTCAGGGATAGCAATCAGCCCCAGCATTTT
TRBJ1-5,.,TRBV6-5,19,many,CASSYSIPGGSGRNQPQHF,TGTGCCAGCAGTTACTCGATACCCGGCGGTAGCGGACGAAATCAGCCCCAGCATTTT
TRBJ2-2,.,TRBV6-1,15,.,CASSARALGTGELFF,TGTGCCAGCAGTGCTCGGGCGCTAGGCACCGGGGAGCTGTTTTTT
TRBJ2-1,TRBD2,TRBV10-3,17,.,CAISGELAGGPGDEQFF,TGTGCCATCAGTGGAGAGTTAGCGGGAGGGCCCGGGGATGAGCAGTTCTTC
TRBJ1-1,TRBD1,TRBV6-5,16,.,CASSYRTGRSSKEAFF,TGTGCCAGCAGTTACAGGACAGGGAGGAGTAGCAAAGAAGCTTTCTTT
TRBJ1-4,.,TRBV12-3/TRBV12-4,14,many,CASNRRGAREKLFF,TGTGCCAGCAACCGACGGGGGGCGAGGGAAAAACTGTTTTTT
TRBJ2-7,.,TRBV20-1,12,.,CSAQGRPYEQYF,TGCAGTGCTCAGGGACGCCCCTACGAGCAGTACTTC
TRBJ2-1,.,TRBV13,15,.,CAIRPGVGSYNEQFF,TGTGCCATACGCCCAGGGGTCGGCTCCTACAATGAGCAGTTCTTC
TRBJ2-3,TRBD2,TRBV7-3,16,many,CASSLMASGKYDTQYF,TGTGCCAGCAGCTTAATGGCTAGCGGGAAGTACGATACGCAGTATTTT
TRBJ1-2,.,TRBV2,13,many,CASNYGTRGGYTF,TGTGCCAGCAACTACGGGACCCGAGGGGGCTACACCTTC
TRBJ1-5,.,TRBV12-3/TRBV12-4,14,.,CASSLGGVTQPQHF,TGTGCCAGCAGTTTGGGAGGGGTCACTCAGCCCCAGCATTTT
TRBJ2-7,TRBD2,TRBV9,16,many,CASSSGTSGPSYEQYF,TGTGCCAGCAGCTCAGGGACTAGCGGGCCCTCCTACGAGCAGTACTTC